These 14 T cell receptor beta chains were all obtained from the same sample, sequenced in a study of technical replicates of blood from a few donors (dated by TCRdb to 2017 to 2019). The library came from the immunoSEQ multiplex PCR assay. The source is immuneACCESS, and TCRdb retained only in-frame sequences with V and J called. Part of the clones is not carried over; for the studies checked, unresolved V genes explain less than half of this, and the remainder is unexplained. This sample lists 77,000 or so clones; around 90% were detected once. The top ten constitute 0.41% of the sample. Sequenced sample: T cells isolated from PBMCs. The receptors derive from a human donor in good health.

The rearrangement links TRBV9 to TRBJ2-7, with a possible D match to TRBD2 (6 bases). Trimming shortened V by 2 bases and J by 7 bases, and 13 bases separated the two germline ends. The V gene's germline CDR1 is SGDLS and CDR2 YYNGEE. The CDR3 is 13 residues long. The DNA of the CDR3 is TGTGCCAGCAGCGTTGGGGGGAGCGGTGAGCAGTACTTC. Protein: CASSVGGSGEQYF.

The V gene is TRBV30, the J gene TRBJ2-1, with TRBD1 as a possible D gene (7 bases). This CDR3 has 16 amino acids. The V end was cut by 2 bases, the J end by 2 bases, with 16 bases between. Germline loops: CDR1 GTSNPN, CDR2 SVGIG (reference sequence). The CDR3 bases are TGTGCCTGGAGTAGGTTCGGGGGACAGACCTACAATGAGCAGTTCTTC. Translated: CAWSRFGGQTYNEQFF.

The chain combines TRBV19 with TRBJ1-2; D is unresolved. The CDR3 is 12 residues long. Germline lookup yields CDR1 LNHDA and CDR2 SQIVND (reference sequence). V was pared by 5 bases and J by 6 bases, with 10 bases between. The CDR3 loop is CASSGGYHGYTF. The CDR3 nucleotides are TGTGCCAGTAGTGGCGGGTATCATGGCTACACCTTC. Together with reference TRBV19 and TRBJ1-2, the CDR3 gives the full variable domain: DGGITQSPKYLFRKEGQNVTLSCEQNLNHDAMYWYRQDPGQGLRLIYYSQIVNDFQKGDIAEGYSVSREKKESFPLTVTSAQKNPTAFYLCASSGGYHGYTFGSGTRLTVV.

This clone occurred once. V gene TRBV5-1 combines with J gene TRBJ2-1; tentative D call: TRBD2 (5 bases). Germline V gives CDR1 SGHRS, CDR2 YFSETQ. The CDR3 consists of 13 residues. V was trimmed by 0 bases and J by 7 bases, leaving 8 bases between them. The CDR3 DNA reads TGCGCCAGCAGCTTGGACGGGGTGAATGAGCAGTTCTTC. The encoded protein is CASSLDGVNEQFF. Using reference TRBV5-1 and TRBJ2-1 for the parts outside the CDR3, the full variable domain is KAGVTQTPRYLIKTRGQQVTLSCSPISGHRSVSWYQQTPGQGLQFLFEYFSETQRNKGNFPGRFSGRQFSNSRSEMNVSTLELGDSALYLCASSLDGVNEQFFGPGTRLTVL.

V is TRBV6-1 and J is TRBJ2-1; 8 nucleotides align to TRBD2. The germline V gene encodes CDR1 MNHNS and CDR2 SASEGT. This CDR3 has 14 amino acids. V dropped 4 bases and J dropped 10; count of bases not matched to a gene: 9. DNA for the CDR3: TGTGCCAGCAGTGGGGGACTAGTTCCCAGGGAGCAGTTCTTC. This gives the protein CASSGGLVPREQFF.

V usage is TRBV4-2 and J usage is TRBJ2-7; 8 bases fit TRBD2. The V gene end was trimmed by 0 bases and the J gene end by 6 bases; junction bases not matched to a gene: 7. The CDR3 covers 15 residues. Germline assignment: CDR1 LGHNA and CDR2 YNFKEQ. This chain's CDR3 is CASSQDSAGGGEQYF. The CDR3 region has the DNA TGTGCCAGCAGCCAAGATTCCGCGGGAGGAGGCGAGCAGTACTTC.

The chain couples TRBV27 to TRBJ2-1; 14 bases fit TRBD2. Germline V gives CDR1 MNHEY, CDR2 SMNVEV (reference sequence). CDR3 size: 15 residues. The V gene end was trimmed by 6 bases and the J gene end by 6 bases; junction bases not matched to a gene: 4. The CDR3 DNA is TGTGCCAGCAGCCCCGGGACTAGCGGGAGCAATGAGCAGTTCTTC. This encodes CASSPGTSGSNEQFF.

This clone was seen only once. The CDR3 DNA sequence: TGTGCCAGCAGTTTCTTCTCTGGGGCCAACGTCCTGACTTTC. Protein: CASSFFSGANVLTF. This chain links TRBV27 with TRBJ2-6; D is unresolved. Per germline, CDR1 MNHEY and CDR2 SMNVEV (reference sequence). The CDR3 extends over 14 amino acids. The V end was cut by 3 bases, the J end by 0 bases, with 3 bases between.

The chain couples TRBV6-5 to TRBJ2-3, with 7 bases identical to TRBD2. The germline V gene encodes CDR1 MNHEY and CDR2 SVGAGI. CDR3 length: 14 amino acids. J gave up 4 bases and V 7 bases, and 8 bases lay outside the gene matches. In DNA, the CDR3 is TGTGCCAGCACCCGGGGAGGGTTGTCAGATACGCAGTATTTT. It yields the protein CASTRGGLSDTQYF.

In nucleotides, the CDR3 is TGTGCCAGCAGCCAAGAAGTGACTAGCGGGATATACAATGAGCAGTTCTTC. It codes for CASSQEVTSGIYNEQFF. The V call is TRBV4-2, the J call TRBJ2-1; 11 bases are shared with TRBD2. CDR1 and CDR2 from the germline V gene are LGHNA and YNFKEQ. The CDR3 length is 17 residues. Trimming removed 0 bases from V and 4 bases from J; junction bases left unmatched: 5.

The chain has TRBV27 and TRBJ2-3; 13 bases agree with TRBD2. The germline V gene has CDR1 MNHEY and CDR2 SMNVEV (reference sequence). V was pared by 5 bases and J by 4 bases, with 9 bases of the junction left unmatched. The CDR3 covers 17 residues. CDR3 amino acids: CASSALLAGGPSDTQYF. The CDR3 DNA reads TGTGCCAGCAGTGCTCTACTAGCGGGAGGGCCATCAGATACGCAGTATTTT.

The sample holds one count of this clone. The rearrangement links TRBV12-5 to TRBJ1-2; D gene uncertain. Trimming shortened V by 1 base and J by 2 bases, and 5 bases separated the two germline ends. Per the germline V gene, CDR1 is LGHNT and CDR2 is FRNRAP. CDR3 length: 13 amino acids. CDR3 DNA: TGTGCTAGTGGTTTGGCACTCAACTATGGCTACACCTTC. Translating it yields CASGLALNYGYTF.

The CDR3 loop is CASSLPVSGNTIYF. The CDR3 bases are TGTGCCAGCAGCTTGCCGGTCTCTGGAAACACCATATATTTT. V gene TRBV7-2 combines with J gene TRBJ1-3; D remains ambiguous. The CDR3 runs to 14 residues. V gave up 3 bases and J gave up 0 bases, with 6 bases separating them. The germline V gene encodes CDR1 SGHTA and CDR2 FQGNSA. Complete variable domain (other parts from reference TRBV7-2 and TRBJ1-3): GAGVSQSPSNKVTEKGKDVELRCDPISGHTALYWYRQSLGQGLEFLIYFQGNSAPDKSGLPSDRFSAERTGGSVSTLTIQRTQQEDSAVYLCASSLPVSGNTIYFGEGSWLTVV.

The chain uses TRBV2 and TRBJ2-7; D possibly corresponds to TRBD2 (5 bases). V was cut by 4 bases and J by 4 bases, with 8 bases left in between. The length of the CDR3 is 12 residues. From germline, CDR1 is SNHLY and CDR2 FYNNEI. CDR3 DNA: TGTGCCAGCAGTGTTGAGCGGTACGAGCAGTACTTC. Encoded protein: CASSVERYEQYF.